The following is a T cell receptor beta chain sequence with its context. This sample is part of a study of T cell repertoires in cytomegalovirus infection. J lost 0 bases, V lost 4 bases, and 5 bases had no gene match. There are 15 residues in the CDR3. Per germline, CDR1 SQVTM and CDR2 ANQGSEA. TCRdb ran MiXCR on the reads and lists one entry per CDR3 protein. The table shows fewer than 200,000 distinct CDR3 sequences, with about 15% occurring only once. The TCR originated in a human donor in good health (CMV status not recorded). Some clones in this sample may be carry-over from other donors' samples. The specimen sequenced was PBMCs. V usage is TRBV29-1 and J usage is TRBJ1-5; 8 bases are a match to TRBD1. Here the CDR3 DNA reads TGCAGCGTTGTTGCCGGGACAGGTAGCAATCAGCCCCAGCATTTT. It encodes CSVVAGTGSNQPQHF.